This TCR beta chain came from a study of blood T cells in healthy people across ages. This CDR3 region has 15 residues. The V gene's germline CDR1 is MNHEY and CDR2 SVGAGI. The ends were cut back, 7 bases at V and 2 bases at J, with 15 bases in the middle. Researchers report isolating at least 7 million PBMCs per sample. Primed by a sample-barcoded 5' primer and a J-beta primer mix, a second PCR proceeded for about 6 to 11 cycles. Through a template-switch adaptor with 12 random nucleotides, each cDNA molecule received a tag. TCRdb redid the calling of the 5' RACE reads with MiXCR, one entry per CDR3 protein. The profile shows 450,000 to 650,000 distinct CDR3 sequences, nearly 25% of them singletons. This sample also belongs to another study, concerning T cells of mothers and their children. That paper states: With the M1S primer of the second PCR, sample barcodes and 2-4 random nucleotides were added.

This chain links TRBV6-5 with TRBJ2-1; D not resolved. This clonotype was sampled from a boy aged 5-17 years in good health. Sequences were obtained from blood. In DNA, the CDR3 is TGTGCCAGCAACCTAGATCCCAGGCCCTACAATGAGCAGTTCTTC. Its translation is CASNLDPRPYNEQFF.